A selection of T cell receptor beta chains follows, all from one sample in a study of cytomegalovirus exposure and HLA in healthy donors. This table comes from immunoSEQ multiplex PCR, and its TCRdb copy is limited to in-frame clones, with some not included. This sample has about 180,000 clones; roughly 87% occur once, and the top ten carry more than 0.4%. Sequencing input: PBMCs. All receptors come from a woman in her fifties or sixties in good health and CMV-seronegative. Each CDR3 is given with its conserved first and last residue. The D gene is left open where the match is weak.

d_gene: TRBD2; v_gene: TRBV28; CDR3aa: CASRLRTSGGFKELFF
d_gene: -; v_gene: TRBV7-2; CDR3aa: CASRRDSVLNYGYTF
d_gene: -; v_gene: TRBV5-6; CDR3aa: CASSYWLAKNIQYF
d_gene: TRBD1; v_gene: TRBV5-4; CDR3aa: CASSLPGTENEKLFF
d_gene: TRBD1; v_gene: TRBV19; CDR3aa: CASSIDGRGTGVTGELFF
d_gene: -; v_gene: TRBV5-4; CDR3aa: CASSLEGASYGYTF
d_gene: TRBD1; v_gene: TRBV7-2; CDR3aa: CASSLPRDRVGELFF
d_gene: -; v_gene: TRBV28; CDR3aa: CASSSEDSTAYYGYTF
d_gene: TRBD1; v_gene: TRBV30; CDR3aa: CAWSKDRHNIQYF
d_gene: TRBD1; v_gene: TRBV5-4; CDR3aa: CASGSAGQGTGNTIYF
d_gene: -; v_gene: TRBV29-1; CDR3aa: CSVGVGLGEKLFF
d_gene: TRBD1; v_gene: TRBV5-1; CDR3aa: CASQQGAGENTIYF
d_gene: -; v_gene: TRBV10-3; CDR3aa: CAISRDYEQFF
d_gene: TRBD2; v_gene: TRBV30; CDR3aa: CAWSALAGGADTQYF
d_gene: -; v_gene: TRBV5-1; CDR3aa: CASSLGGDSTAVYF
d_gene: -; v_gene: TRBV2; CDR3aa: CASSLEGSGYGYTF
d_gene: TRBD1; v_gene: TRBV2; CDR3aa: CACFLFGQGFTEAFF